Below are 24 T cell receptor beta chains sequenced from a single sample in a study of control samples from healthy donors and cancer patients. Sequenced by immunoSEQ multiplex PCR; TCRdb stores in-frame clones only, minus some. This table has some 140,000 clones, around 85% appearing once. The sequenced material came from blood. The receptors come from a woman aged 30 to 39 in good health.

The rearrangement joins TRBV30 to TRBJ1-6; D is uncertain. Trimming took off 2 bases at V and 9 bases at J, with 8 bases between the two ends. The germline CDR1 and CDR2 sequences are GTSNPN and SVGIG (reference sequence). The CDR3 covers 12 residues. CDR3 DNA: TGTGCCTGGAGTCTTGGGGTTTCACCCCTCCACTTT. Amino acids: CAWSLGVSPLHF.

The chain carries TRBV7-3 and TRBJ2-1; 9 positions match TRBD2. The CDR3 spans 15 residues. Per germline, CDR1 SGHTA and CDR2 FQGTGA. J gave up 5 bases and V 2 bases, and 4 bases lay outside the gene matches. The CDR3 region has the DNA TGTGCCAGCAGCTTAGGGCTAGCGGGACACAATGAGCAGTTCTTC. It specifies CASSLGLAGHNEQFF.

This chain joins TRBV27 and TRBJ1-2; the match to TRBD1 covers 7 bases. V was clipped by 9 bases and J by 6 bases; unmatched bases: 7. Germline CDR1 is MNHEY and CDR2 is SMNVEV (reference sequence). The CDR3 length is 12 residues. The CDR3 protein is CARQGGSHGYTF. The CDR3 DNA follows: TGTGCCAGGCAGGGGGGGAGCCATGGCTACACCTTC.

This chain uses TRBV25-1 with TRBJ1-2; D remains ambiguous. The CDR3 is made up of 12 amino acids. V lost 2 bases to trimming and J lost 4 bases, with 5 bases between them. CDR1 and CDR2 (germline): MGHDK, SYGVNS. The CDR3 loop is CASSEGPYGYTF. The CDR3 DNA follows: TGTGCCAGCAGTGAAGGGCCCTATGGCTACACCTTC.

This sequence joins TRBV25-1 and TRBJ1-1, with D possibly matching TRBD1 (6 bases). This CDR3 contains 15 residues. Germline CDR1 is MGHDK and CDR2 is SYGVNS. The germline V and J ends were trimmed by 1 base and 5 bases, with 14 bases remaining between them. In nucleotides, the CDR3 is TGTGCCAGCAGTGAATCGGGGGGCAGGAAAACTGAAGCTTTCTTT. This gives the protein CASSESGGRKTEAFF.

The chain combines TRBV18 with TRBJ2-3, with 8 nucleotides matching TRBD2. V trimming: 6 bases; J trimming: 2 bases; junction bases outside the gene matches: 7. From germline, CDR1 is KGHSH and CDR2 LQKENI. This CDR3 has 15 amino acids. As DNA, the CDR3 is TGTGCCAGCTCTTGGGGCGGGAGGCCCACAGATACGCAGTATTTT. Amino acids: CASSWGGRPTDTQYF.

The chain links TRBV6-6 to TRBJ2-5; D is perhaps TRBD1 (5 bases). Germline CDR1 and CDR2: MNHNY and SVGAGI (reference sequence). Trimming removed 1 base from V and 0 bases from J, with 6 bases in between. The CDR3 totals 14 residues. The CDR3 loop is CASSYLTDQETQYF. The CDR3 region has the DNA TGTGCCAGCAGTTACTTGACAGACCAAGAGACCCAGTACTTC.

This clone qualifies as large (0.1 to 1%). Within the sample, other DNA sequences also encode this same CDR3. CDR3 loop: CASSVSGGPYEQYF. The DNA for the CDR3 is TGTGCCAGCAGCGTATCGGGAGGTCCCTACGAGCAGTACTTC. V is TRBV9 and J is TRBJ2-7, with TRBD2 matching over 7 bases. Looked up from germline, CDR1 is SGDLS and CDR2 is YYNGEE. V was clipped by 1 base and J by 2 bases; unmatched bases: 3. The CDR3 is 14 residues long.

This chain's CDR3 is CASSDVGRQPQHF. The CDR3 DNA reads as TGTGCCAGCAGTGATGTCGGGCGTCAGCCCCAGCATTTT. V usage is TRBV6-1 and J usage is TRBJ1-5; D gene ambiguous. Deletions cut 3 bases from V and 6 bases from J, with 9 bases between. The CDR3 is 13 residues long. CDR1 is MNHNS, CDR2 SASEGT, per germline.

The CDR3 reads CATSEDYTGELFF. The CDR3 bases are TGTGCCACCAGTGAAGATTACACCGGGGAGCTGTTTTTT. The genes are TRBV24-1 and TRBJ2-2; D uncertain. Germline CDR1 KGHDR, CDR2 SFDVKD. Trimming pared 4 bases from V and 3 bases from J, leaving 5 bases between. The CDR3 is made up of 13 amino acids.

The chain is built from TRBV7-2 and TRBJ2-7; TRBD2 matches 11 bases. This CDR3 is built from 14 residues. V was clipped by 3 bases and J by 4 bases; unmatched bases: 2. Germline assignment: CDR1 SGHTA and CDR2 FQGNSA. CDR3 loop: CASSLTSGNYEQYF. CDR3 DNA sequence: TGTGCCAGCAGCTTGACTAGCGGGAATTACGAGCAGTACTTC.

This clone was seen more than once but under ten times. The chain combines TRBV5-1 with TRBJ1-6; 11 nucleotides match TRBD1. The CDR3 is made up of 16 amino acids. J lost 6 bases, V lost 4 bases, and 6 bases had no gene match. CDR1 is SGHRS, CDR2 YFSETQ, per germline. CDR3 sequence reads: CASSKPGTGGNSPLHF. DNA for the CDR3: TGCGCCAGCAGCAAGCCCGGGACAGGGGGTAATTCACCCCTCCACTTT.

This chain joins TRBV28 and TRBJ1-5; the D is unclear. The CDR3 runs to 16 residues. Germline loops: CDR1 MDHEN, CDR2 SYDVKM. The V end was cut by 1 base, the J end by 1 base, with 11 bases between. This CDR3 is CASSLLLGMSNQPQHF. In nucleotides, the CDR3 is TGTGCCAGCAGTTTATTGCTGGGCATGAGCAATCAGCCCCAGCATTTT.

The J gene is TRBJ1-1, the V gene TRBV12-1; the DNA was not compared with TRBD1, the D call given in the table. TRBV12-1 is designated a pseudogene. The CDR3 is 10 residues long. Written as DNA, the CDR3 is TGTGCCAGCAGCCAGGGGCGGGCTTTCTTT. Translated, it gives CASSQGRAFF.

The chain links TRBV9 to TRBJ1-4, with a possible D match to TRBD1 (6 bases). V lost 0 bases to trimming and J lost 7 bases, with 19 bases between them. This CDR3 is built from 17 residues. CDR1 is SGDLS, CDR2 YYNGEE, per germline. For the CDR3, the DNA is TGTGCCAGCAGCGTAGCGGATGGAGGGGGAGTAACTGAAAAACTGTTTTTT. Translation gives CASSVADGGGVTEKLFF.

V is TRBV5-1 and J is TRBJ2-3; D not certain. The CDR3 is 15 amino acids. V shed 0 bases and J shed 6 bases, with 14 bases lying between them. Germline-derived CDR1 and CDR2 are SGHRS and YFSETQ. CDR3 nucleotide sequence: TGCGCCAGCAGCTTGGAGGCTAGACCTCTGGATACGCAGTATTTT. It encodes CASSLEARPLDTQYF.

The rearrangement links TRBV6-1 to TRBJ2-3; D possibly corresponds to TRBD2 (6 bases). V was clipped by 0 bases and J by 6 bases, with 10 bases between them. The germline gives CDR1 MNHNS, CDR2 SASEGT. This CDR3 has 14 amino acids. The chain's CDR3 is CASSEAEGWDTQYF. Written as DNA, the CDR3 is TGTGCCAGCAGTGAAGCGGAGGGGTGGGATACGCAGTATTTT.

The CDR3 sequence: CASSFQTSGSNEQYF. For the CDR3, the DNA is TGCGCCAGCAGCTTTCAGACTAGCGGGAGCAACGAGCAGTACTTC. The V and J genes are TRBV5-1 and TRBJ2-7, with TRBD2 matching over 12 bases. Germline CDR1 reads SGHRS; CDR2 reads YFSETQ. V trimming: 2 bases; J trimming: 5 bases; junction bases outside the gene matches: 5. This CDR3 spans 15 amino acids.

As regards this clone: The same CDR3 is also encoded by other DNA sequences in this sample. CDR3 protein: CASSLRWSPLHF. CDR3 DNA: TGTGCCAGCAGCCTACGGTGGTCACCCCTCCACTTT. The chain couples TRBV11-2 to TRBJ1-6; D call uncertain. This CDR3 has 12 amino acids. The germline V gene encodes CDR1 SGHAT and CDR2 FQNNGV. Trimming stripped 5 bases from V and 10 bases from J, with 9 bases between.

This clone appeared a few times. The V call is TRBV2, the J call TRBJ1-3; D is perhaps TRBD1 (5 bases). The ends were cut back, 2 bases at V and 0 bases at J, with 11 bases in the middle. Germline CDR1 and CDR2: SNHLY and FYNNEI. The CDR3 totals 16 residues. The chain's CDR3 is CASSESRGTSGNTIYF. In nucleotides, the CDR3 is TGTGCCAGCAGTGAATCACGGGGGACCTCTGGAAACACCATATATTTT.

The chain couples TRBV2 to TRBJ1-6; D is perhaps TRBD1 (6 bases). V was pared by 6 bases and J by 7 bases, with 16 bases between. Germline CDR1 and CDR2: SNHLY and FYNNEI. There are 15 residues in the CDR3. CDR3 nucleotide sequence: TGTGCCAGCAGCCAGGCGACAGGTGGGAATTCACCCCTCCACTTT. Its translation: CASSQATGGNSPLHF.

CDR3 sequence (DNA): TGTGCCAGCTCACCAGTGTCCACAGGGGGTGACACTGAAGCTTTCTTT. This codes for CASSPVSTGGDTEAFF. The rearrangement links TRBV18 to TRBJ1-1, with 8 bases that match TRBD1. Germline CDR1 and CDR2: KGHSH and LQKENI. This CDR3 is 16 amino acids long. Unmatched junction bases numbered 8, after V lost 2 bases and J lost 3 bases. The variable domain in full, with the rest retrieved from reference TRBV18 and TRBJ1-1, is NAGVMQNPRHLVRRRGQEARLRCSPMKGHSHVYWYRQLPEEGLKFMVYLQKENIIDESGMPKERFSAEFPKEGPSILRIQQVVRGDSAAYFCASSPVSTGGDTEAFFGQGTRLTVV.

The chain carries TRBV2 and TRBJ2-7; D gene unclear. Germline V gene data show CDR1 as SNHLY and CDR2 as FYNNEI. V lost 7 bases and J lost 2, with 15 bases in between. There are 14 residues in the CDR3. The chain's CDR3 is CASNREGPTYEQYF. The CDR3, as DNA: TGTGCCAGCAATAGGGAAGGCCCGACCTACGAGCAGTACTTC.

The chain joins TRBV20-1 to TRBJ1-2, with 8 bases that match TRBD1. Germline V CDR1 and CDR2: DFQATT, SNEGSKA (reference sequence). The CDR3 covers 15 residues. Trimming cost V 3 bases and J 2 bases; bases outside gene matches: 8. CDR3 region: CSASIPQGANYGYTF. In DNA, the CDR3 is TGCAGTGCTAGTATCCCGCAGGGGGCAAACTATGGCTACACCTTC.